The rows below give T cell receptor beta chains drawn from one sample of a study of shared clonotypes between healthy human individuals. Sequencing was performed with immunoSEQ multiplex PCR; in TCRdb, only in-frame clones are kept and a portion is missing. The sample carries about 2.3 million clones, just under 95% recorded once. Specimen: naive CD4+ T cells from PBMCs. These receptors originate from a man aged 18 to 30 in good health. Some clones in this sample may be carry-over from other donors' samples. CDR3s include the opening cysteine and the closing phenylalanine or tryptophan. Fields, in order: D gene, V gene, J gene, clone size, CDR3 DNA, CDR3 protein. A D gene is named only where the DNA matches it firmly. Expanded clones are given a class, and other clones once, few, many or no size at all.

-,TRBV28,TRBJ1-5,-,TGTGCCAGCAGCCTCCCCCGGGACGGAACACGACTTAGCAATCAGCCCCAGCATTTT,CASSLPRDGTRLSNQPQHF
-,TRBV28,TRBJ1-4,-,TGTGCCAGCGGACAGCGAAATGAAAAACTGTTTTTT,CASGQRNEKLFF
TRBD1,TRBV7-9,TRBJ1-3,-,TGTGCCAGCAGCTTTGGACAGGGGGCGTTCTCTGGAAACACCATATATTTT,CASSFGQGAFSGNTIYF
-,TRBV28,TRBJ1-5,few,TGTGCCAGCAGTTTATCGACCTTCCGCCTTCAGCCCCAGCATTTT,CASSLSTFRLQPQHF
TRBD1,TRBV6-4,TRBJ2-7,-,TGTGCCAGCAGTGACTCTTGGGGGGGACAGGGAAAAAACGAGCAGTACTTC,CASSDSWGGQGKNEQYF
-,TRBV28,TRBJ2-7,-,TGTGCCACCTGGGGTGCCCACCCCTACGAGCAGTACTTC,CATWGAHPYEQYF
TRBD2,TRBV28,TRBJ2-7,-,TGTGCCAGCAGCCGGGGGGACGAGCAGTACTTC,CASSRGDEQYF
-,TRBV5-6,TRBJ2-7,-,TGTGCCAGCAGCTTCGGCCCTACGGTTTCCTACGAGCAGTACTTC,CASSFGPTVSYEQYF
-,TRBV28,TRBJ2-7,-,TGTGCCAGCAGTTTGGCCCAATTCGAGCAGTACTTC,CASSLAQFEQYF
-,TRBV6-5,TRBJ1-2,few,TGTGCCAGCAGCTGGGGCTATGGCTACACCTTC,CASSWGYGYTF
TRBD2,TRBV2,TRBJ2-7,-,TGTGCCAGCAGAGGACTAGCATACTACGAGCAGTACTTC,CASRGLAYYEQYF
-,TRBV25-1,TRBJ1-2,-,TGTGCCAGCAGTCCCTGGGGGACGGCTAACTATGGCTACACCTTC,CASSPWGTANYGYTF
-,TRBV9,TRBJ2-2,-,TGTGCCAGCAGCGGGCTAGAGAACACCGGGGAGCTGTTTTTT,CASSGLENTGELFF
TRBD1,TRBV7-8,TRBJ2-2,-,TGTGCCAGCAGTCAAGCAGGGGGTTCGGCCGGGGAGCTGTTTTTT,CASSQAGGSAGELFF
TRBD2,TRBV18,TRBJ2-7,-,TGTGCCAGCTCACCTAGGACTAGCGGGAAGACCTACGAGCAGTACTTC,CASSPRTSGKTYEQYF
-,TRBV7-3,TRBJ1-1,-,TGTGCCAGCAGCCCCGGGGGGGGGCGGAACACTGAAGCTTTCTTT,CASSPGGGRNTEAFF
TRBD1,TRBV12-5,TRBJ2-3,-,TGTGCTAGTGGTAAGGGACAGGGCATCCGCACAGATACGCAGTATTTT,CASGKGQGIRTDTQYF
-,TRBV7-6,TRBJ2-3,-,TGTGCCAGCAGCCTACTCCCCCAGGGGCTCACAGATACGCAGTATTTT,CASSLLPQGLTDTQYF
-,TRBV7-3,TRBJ2-7,once,TGTGCCAGCAGCTTATCCCCGCTCCGGGACGGTCCCTACGAGCAGTACTTC,CASSLSPLRDGPYEQYF
-,TRBV10-3,TRBJ2-7,once,TGTGCCATCAGTGTCGCGGGGGCGCCGAGCTACGAGCAGTACTTC,CAISVAGAPSYEQYF